A selection of T cell receptor beta chains follows, all from one sample in a study of response to subunit inactivated influenza vaccine. TCRdb itself ran the RT-PCR reads through MiXCR, one entry per CDR3 protein. The profile shows around 500,000 distinct CDR3 sequences, around 9.9% of them singletons. The starting material was PBMCs from blood, obtained roughly 46 days after vaccination. These receptor sequences come from a man between 45 and 60 years old who received an inactivated influenza vaccine. The CDR3 runs from the conserved cysteine through the conserved F or W.

>TRBJ2-6|TRBV27
CATRRGTVSGANVLTF
>TRBJ2-3|TRBV20-1
CSAPDSGLIGDTQYF
>TRBJ2-7|TRBV5-6
CASSWSTGGSIYEQYF
>TRBJ1-6|TRBV12-3/TRBV12-4
CASSSGGNNSPLHF
>TRBJ1-5|TRBV6-5
CASSYEGGVNQPQHF
>TRBJ2-5|TRBV29-1
CSVPPWGRAEEETQYF
>TRBJ2-3|TRBV19
CASNQRELVDTQYF
>TRBJ1-3|TRBV12-3/TRBV12-4
CASLKAGGNTIYF
>TRBJ2-6|TRBV6-1
CASSEVFWAGANVLTF
>TRBJ2-7|TRBV21-1
CASSKVRDSYEQYF
>TRBJ1-1|TRBV20-1
CSARPRGDLEAFF
>TRBJ2-7|TRBV4-2
CASSQPTGVYEQYF
>TRBJ2-5|TRBV28
CASSYRGKTQYF
>TRBJ2-7|TRBV5-1
CASSSASGSYEQYF
>TRBJ2-5|TRBV11-2
CASSLELVVTRRQETQYF
>TRBJ2-1|TRBV19
CASRERTSINEQFF
>TRBJ2-2|TRBV12-3/TRBV12-4
CASSSGSPGELFF
>TRBJ2-5|TRBV15
CATSTAPGRQETQYF
>TRBJ1-2|TRBV20-1
CSAREGGSGYTF
>TRBJ2-7|TRBV29-1
CSVGGGIYEQYF
>TRBJ2-5|TRBV9
CASSVGGGDAETQYF
>TRBJ2-2|TRBV6-5
CASSYSGTSGSGELFF
>TRBJ2-7|TRBV5-1
CASSLARYEQYF
>TRBJ1-5|TRBV6-2/TRBV6-3
CASSRDRAFNQPQHF
>TRBJ1-1|TRBV5-1
CASSLEVGTEAFF
>TRBJ1-2|TRBV5-1
CASSPGGTGNYGYTF
>TRBJ1-5|TRBV29-1
CSVGQGVGQPQHF
>TRBJ2-7|TRBV3-1
CASSRSGQYYEQYF
>TRBJ1-1|TRBV12-3/TRBV12-4
CASSHRGHTEAFF
>TRBJ1-5|TRBV20-1
CSASDSPNQPQHF
>TRBJ2-1|TRBV11-2
CASSLDRVGTGNEQFF
>TRBJ2-7|TRBV25-1
CASRRGTGGDEQYF
>TRBJ2-5|TRBV20-1
CSAQAGAGRSETQYF
>TRBJ1-6|TRBV7-8
CASRRQGAGSPLHF
>TRBJ1-5|TRBV29-1
CSVEDTGGGPQHF
>TRBJ1-2|TRBV6-2/TRBV6-3
CASSTHRGPSYGYTF
>TRBJ2-2|TRBV6-1
CASRGQPMGELFF
>TRBJ1-2|TRBV10-3
CAISEGANYGYTF
>TRBJ2-3|TRBV20-1
CSARRGGLTDTQYF
>TRBJ2-1|TRBV6-5
CASSSPMEGGERWNEQFF
>TRBJ2-1|TRBV27
CASSRISGAGNEQFF
>TRBJ1-1|TRBV24-1
CATSEVSRDRGMNTEAFF
>TRBJ2-2|TRBV20-1
CSAIPSNTGELFF
>TRBJ2-1|TRBV28
CASSLWGTLDEQFF
>TRBJ2-2|TRBV6-1
CASSENTGELFF
>TRBJ2-7|TRBV7-9
CASSRDLYEQYF
>TRBJ1-1|TRBV12-3/TRBV12-4
CASKLRDGTEAFF
>TRBJ1-4|TRBV7-2
CASSFGQGNEKLFF
>TRBJ2-1|TRBV7-3
CASSLTGGRWSEQFF
>TRBJ2-3|TRBV7-2
CASSVTSGSLVDTQYF
>TRBJ2-5|TRBV5-1
CASSLLRGKPQETQYF
>TRBJ2-7|TRBV10-2
CASSAAGALGYEQYF
>TRBJ2-2|TRBV20-1
CSARGGNTGELFF